Below, 13 T cell receptor beta chains from the same sample are listed, as sequenced in a study of Graves' ophthalmopathy and Graves' hyperthyroidism. Researchers took RNA transcripts and amplified TCR beta CDR3 regions from them. Scientists carried out first-round RT-PCR using HTBI primers and then a second-round multiplex PCR. MiXCR was run by TCRdb on the multiplex PCR reads, yielding one entry per CDR3 protein. The sample lists about 210,000 distinct CDR3 sequences, approximately 28% occurring once. The sequencing input was peripheral blood. The receptors here all came from a man in his forties or fifties with Graves' ophthalmopathy.

Many counts were recorded for this clonotype. V is TRBV11-2 and J is TRBJ2-7, with D unclear. This CDR3 comprises 12 residues. Germline lookup yields CDR1 SGHAT and CDR2 FQNNGV. V dropped 1 base and J dropped 9 bases, with 10 bases sitting between them. In nucleotides, the CDR3 is TGTGCCAGCAGCTTAGGGCGCAGGACGCAGTACTTC. This translates into CASSLGRRTQYF.

This clonotype was counted at least ten times. This sequence joins TRBV6-1 and TRBJ2-7; D possibly corresponds to TRBD2 (5 bases). Germline CDR1 and CDR2: MNHNS and SASEGT. There are 14 residues in the CDR3. Trimming cost V 6 bases and J 4 bases, with 16 bases left between them. The CDR3 sequence is CASREPGVGYEQYF. The CDR3 DNA sequence: TGTGCCAGCAGAGAGCCCGGGGTTGGTTACGAGCAGTACTTC.

This clonotype was seen many times. J is TRBJ2-7 and V is TRBV10-3; tentative D call: TRBD2 (5 bases). The V gene's germline CDR1 is ENHRY and CDR2 SYGVKD. Deletions cut 2 bases from V and 8 bases from J, with 10 bases between. The CDR3 extends over 12 amino acids. The CDR3 spells CAISEEDSKQYF. CDR3 in DNA: TGTGCCATCAGTGAGGAGGACTCTAAGCAGTACTTC.

J is TRBJ1-1 and V is TRBV7-6; TRBD1 matches 8 bases. CDR3 length equals 17 residues. V shed 1 base, J shed 4 bases, and the junction held 11 bases outside the gene matches. Per germline, CDR1 SGHVS and CDR2 FNYEAQ. CDR3 residues: CASSLEAPGQAFTEAFF. For the CDR3, the DNA is TGTGCCAGCAGCTTAGAGGCACCGGGACAGGCCTTCACTGAAGCTTTCTTT.

CDR3 bases: TGTGCCAGCGTCCCGGTGAACTATGGCTACACCTTC. Its translation: CASVPVNYGYTF. The chain joins TRBV2 to TRBJ1-2; D not certain. Germline CDR1 is SNHLY and CDR2 is FYNNEI. This CDR3 is 12 amino acids long. V was trimmed by 8 bases and J by 2 bases, leaving 9 bases between them.

This clonotype was found many times. Given a much more abundant clone one base away, this may be a read error. The CDR3 carries no conserved terminal phenylalanine or tryptophan, so it likely arises from a read error. The chain recombines TRBV5-5 with TRBJ2-7, with D perhaps TRBD2 (5 bases). The germline V gene has CDR1 SGHKS and CDR2 YYEKEE (reference sequence). V lost 0 bases and J 0 bases, leaving 13 bases between the germline ends. This CDR3 comprises 16 residues. In nucleotides, the CDR3 is TGTGCCAGCAGCTTGGAGGGAGCGGACTCCTCCTACGAGCAGTACTCC. Translating it yields CASSLEGADSSYEQYS.

This clonotype was seen at least ten times. The rearrangement links TRBV6-2 or TRBV6-3 to TRBJ2-3, with D maybe TRBD1 (6 bases). Germline CDR1 MNHEY, CDR2 SVGEGT. The CDR3 loop spans 14 amino acids. Between the trimmed V and J ends, which lost 1 base and 5 bases, there was a span of 10 bases. CDR3 in DNA: TGTGCCAGCAGTTACTACAGGGTAGGAGATACGCAGTATTTT. Residues: CASSYYRVGDTQYF.

This clonotype was detected ten times or more. The chain combines TRBV4-2 with TRBJ2-5; D uncertain. Germline-derived CDR1 and CDR2 are LGHNA and YNFKEQ. The CDR3 contains 15 residues. V lost 0 bases to trimming and J lost 7 bases, with 15 bases between them. The DNA of the CDR3 is TGTGCCAGCAGCCAAGATCAGGATCGACTCACGACCCAGTACTTC. Encoded protein: CASSQDQDRLTTQYF.

The sample holds a few counts of this clonotype. This chain joins TRBV5-4 and TRBJ2-2; the D gene is possibly TRBD2 (5 bases). The V end lost 2 bases, the J end lost 2 bases, and 10 bases lay between the germline ends. Germline values: CDR1 SGHNT, CDR2 YYREEE (reference sequence). The CDR3 covers 15 residues. The DNA of the CDR3 is TGTGCCAGCAGCTTCTCCGGGATCAACACCGGGGAGCTGTTTTTT. Residues: CASSFSGINTGELFF.

This clonotype was counted at least ten times. This chain joins TRBV7-2 and TRBJ2-2; 7 bases align to TRBD2. V lost 2 bases and J lost 4; bases outside the gene matches: 4. Germline loops: CDR1 SGHTA, CDR2 FQGNSA. This CDR3 has 15 residues. The DNA of the CDR3 is TGTGCCAGCAGCTTATACCGGGAGGTCACCGGGGAGCTGTTTTTT. Translation gives CASSLYREVTGELFF.

This clonotype was detected ten times or more. The rearrangement links TRBV12-3 or TRBV12-4 to TRBJ2-2; 9 bases align to TRBD1. The CDR3 consists of 15 residues. The junction had 4 bases not matched to a gene; V was cut back by 6 bases and J by 2 bases. CDR3 DNA: TGTGCCAGCAGGGAGGACAGGGGAAACACCGGGGAGCTGTTTTTT. Translated, it gives CASREDRGNTGELFF.

This clonotype was observed at least ten times. V usage is TRBV7-9 and J usage is TRBJ1-2; possible D gene TRBD1, 5 bases. The CDR3 runs to 15 residues. Trimming left V 0 bases short and J 6 bases short, with 14 bases between. The germline V gene has CDR1 SEHNR and CDR2 FQNEAQ (reference sequence). The CDR3 loop reads CASSLAKAGADGYTF. CDR3 DNA: TGTGCCAGCAGCTTAGCGAAGGCCGGGGCGGATGGCTACACCTTC. The full variable domain, in which reference TRBV7-9 and TRBJ1-2 provide the parts outside the CDR3, is DTGVSQNPRHKITKRGQNVTFRCDPISEHNRLYWYRQTLGQGPEFLTYFQNEAQLEKSRLLSDRFSAERPKGSFSTLEIQRTEQGDSAMYLCASSLAKAGADGYTFGSGTRLTVV.

This clonotype was observed a single time. The rearrangement joins TRBV28 to TRBJ2-7, with D unclear. The CDR3 length is 15 residues. Germline V gene sequence: CDR1 MDHEN, CDR2 SYDVKM. The V gene lost 6 bases and the J gene lost 3 bases, with 18 bases spanning the gap. The CDR3 DNA follows: TGTGCCAGCAGGGGGTCTCGGAGTGCCCTCTACGAGCAGTACTTC. Translated, it gives CASRGSRSALYEQYF.